This T cell receptor beta chain was retrieved from a study of cytomegalovirus exposure and HLA in healthy donors. Study results and limitations: Reportedly, diagnosis of cytomegalovirus status by the classifier showed high specificity and sensitivity.

The PCR contained 60 Vbeta and 13 Jbeta primers. Only in-frame clones appear in the TCRdb table, and some are missing; sequencing was by immunoSEQ multiplex PCR. The repertoire has about 160,000 clones, about three quarters of them found once; the top ten carry roughly 2%. A word on this clone: The antigen is unknown.

This CDR3 has 18 amino acids. V lost 5 bases, J lost 1 base, and 17 bases stayed unmatched. The germline gives CDR1 PRHDT, CDR2 FYEKMQ (reference sequence). Each of the donors was a healthy bone marrow donor. V is TRBV13 and J is TRBJ2-7; TRBD2 agrees at 7 bases. The source of this sequence is a female donor in good health and CMV-seronegative. The sample was PBMCs. The CDR3 sequence: CASSPTAFTSARSYEQYF. The CDR3 DNA follows: TGTGCCAGCAGCCCGACTGCCTTTACTAGCGCCAGATCCTACGAGCAGTACTTC.